This entry lists 21 T cell receptor beta chains sequenced from one sample in a study of blood T cell repertoires in COVID-19. TCRdb keeps only in-frame clones here, not all; method: immunoSEQ multiplex PCR. Of about 150,000 clones listed, 80% to 85% are singletons. Sequencing was performed on peripheral blood. The source is a human donor in a cohort sampled during active COVID-19.

V usage is TRBV2 and J usage is TRBJ2-7; the D is unclear. The V gene's germline CDR1 is SNHLY and CDR2 FYNNEI. The CDR3 loop spans 12 amino acids. V lost 4 bases to trimming and J lost 1 base, with 5 bases between them. The CDR3 protein is CASSVKSYEQYF. CDR3 in DNA: TGTGCCAGCAGTGTAAAATCCTACGAGCAGTACTTC.

This sequence joins TRBV11-2 and TRBJ2-1, with 9 nucleotides matching TRBD2. The germline V gene encodes CDR1 SGHAT and CDR2 FQNNGV. The ends lost 1 base at V and 7 bases at J; junction bases unmatched: 5. The CDR3 sequence is 15 residues long. CDR3 bases: TGTGCCAGCAGCTTAGGGCGGGGGGGCCAAAATGAGCAGTTCTTC. This sequence encodes CASSLGRGGQNEQFF.

The genes are TRBV5-6 and TRBJ1-1; D is possibly TRBD1 (6 bases). Germline CDR1 SGHDT, CDR2 YYEEEE. The CDR3 is 14 amino acids. The V end lost 4 bases, the J end lost 5 bases, and 15 bases lay between the germline ends. The CDR3 region has the DNA TGTGCCAGCAGCACCCCTACAGGGCGTACTGAAGCTTTCTTT. Protein product: CASSTPTGRTEAFF.

The chain has TRBV4-3 and TRBJ2-1, with 10 nucleotides matching TRBD1. Germline values: CDR1 LGHNA, CDR2 YSLEER. The CDR3 is 16 amino acids. With V trimmed by 3 bases and J by 8 bases, 10 bases remained unmatched. CDR3: CASSQETGGAQHEQFF. In nucleotides, the CDR3 is TGCGCCAGCAGCCAGGAGACAGGGGGCGCCCAGCATGAGCAGTTCTTC.

V is TRBV5-1 and J is TRBJ2-5; 9 nucleotides align to TRBD1. Germline assignment: CDR1 SGHRS and CDR2 YFSETQ. The CDR3 consists of 16 residues. J was trimmed by 2 bases and V by 0 bases; bases with no gene match: 5. The CDR3 sequence is CASSLAQGQGQETQYF. The CDR3 DNA is TGCGCCAGCAGCTTGGCCCAAGGACAGGGGCAAGAGACCCAGTACTTC. The full variable domain, with the rest looked up from reference TRBV5-1 and TRBJ2-5, is KAGVTQTPRYLIKTRGQQVTLSCSPISGHRSVSWYQQTPGQGLQFLFEYFSETQRNKGNFPGRFSGRQFSNSRSEMNVSTLELGDSALYLCASSLAQGQGQETQYFGPGTRLLVL.

V usage is TRBV2 and J usage is TRBJ2-6; perhaps TRBD2 as D (7 bases). The CDR3 spans 15 residues. The V gene's germline CDR1 is SNHLY and CDR2 FYNNEI. The V and J ends lost 7 bases and 1 base respectively, with 11 bases between them. The CDR3 bases are TGTGCCAGCACCAAGGGGGGGTCTGGGGCCAACGTCCTGACTTTC. It yields the protein CASTKGGSGANVLTF.

The genes are TRBV7-2 and TRBJ2-2, with D maybe TRBD1 (6 bases). The CDR3 is 15 amino acids. Trimming took off 8 bases at V and 0 bases at J, with 13 bases between the two ends. Germline V gives CDR1 SGHTA, CDR2 FQGNSA. The CDR3 reads CASPKGESNTGELFF. The CDR3 coding sequence is TGTGCCAGCCCGAAGGGGGAATCGAACACCGGGGAGCTGTTTTTT.

The rearrangement joins TRBV11-3 to TRBJ2-1; 7 bases are shared with TRBD1. Germline V gene sequence: CDR1 SGHNT, CDR2 YENEEA. Unmatched junction bases numbered 5, after V lost 0 bases and J lost 6 bases. CDR3 length: 15 residues. DNA for the CDR3: TGTGCCAGCAGCTTAGAAACAGGGGCGGGCAATGAGCAGTTCTTC. This gives the protein CASSLETGAGNEQFF.

This chain links TRBV5-1 with TRBJ2-5; D is perhaps TRBD1 (5 bases). Trimming pared 5 bases from V and 5 bases from J, leaving 16 bases between. Germline values: CDR1 SGHRS, CDR2 YFSETQ. CDR3 length: 14 residues. The CDR3 DNA is TGCGCCAGCAGACAAGGGGCCTTAGGGGAGACCCAGTACTTC. Its protein product is CASRQGALGETQYF.

The chain carries TRBV9 and TRBJ2-3; no clear D gene. Trimming removed 0 bases from V and 2 bases from J, with 7 bases in between. The CDR3 has 14 residues. Germline lookup yields CDR1 SGDLS and CDR2 YYNGEE. This CDR3 reads CASSVGSYTDTQYF. The CDR3 nucleotides read TGTGCCAGCAGCGTAGGGTCCTACACAGATACGCAGTATTTT.

The chain employs TRBV6-2 or TRBV6-3 and TRBJ2-7, with D maybe TRBD2 (5 bases). The germline gives CDR1 MNHEY, CDR2 SVGEGT. The CDR3 totals 16 residues. V was cut by 5 bases and J by 0 bases, with 17 bases left in between. CDR3 DNA: TGTGCCAGCAGTCGTCGGGAATGGACGGGCTCCTACGAGCAGTACTTC. This codes for CASSRREWTGSYEQYF.

The V call is TRBV7-2, the J call TRBJ2-1, with D possibly being TRBD2 (7 bases). The CDR3 totals 15 residues. Germline CDR1 reads SGHTA; CDR2 reads FQGNSA. Trimming removed 3 bases from V and 7 bases from J, with 16 bases in between. The CDR3 spells CASSFLAGAGNEQFF. DNA of the CDR3: TGTGCCAGCAGCTTCCTGGCGGGGGCAGGGAATGAGCAGTTCTTC.

The genes are TRBV29-1 and TRBJ2-1; no clear D. V gave up 4 bases and J gave up 3 bases, with 13 bases separating them. Germline CDR1 reads SQVTM; CDR2 reads ANQGSEA. The CDR3 sequence is 14 residues long. DNA of the CDR3: TGCAGCGTTGCTGACACCCCTCACTACAATGAGCAGTTCTTC. Protein: CSVADTPHYNEQFF.

The chain carries TRBV10-1 and TRBJ2-4, with D possibly matching TRBD1 (7 bases). The V end was cut by 6 bases, the J end by 4 bases, with 13 bases between. Germline V lookup: CDR1 WNHNN, CDR2 SYGVQD (reference sequence). The CDR3 has 14 residues. This CDR3 is CASSGGDRKNIQYF. For the CDR3, the DNA is TGCGCCAGCAGCGGCGGGGACAGAAAAAACATTCAGTACTTC.

The chain links TRBV2 to TRBJ2-3; 12 bases are shared with TRBD2. CDR1 is SNHLY and CDR2 is FYNNEI in the germline V gene. With 5 bases clipped from V and 5 bases from J, the junction kept 11 bases outside the gene matches. The CDR3 is 17 residues long. CDR3 nucleotide sequence: TGTGCCAGCAGTACTGATTCGACTAGCGGGGGTGGAGATACGCAGTATTTT. This sequence encodes CASSTDSTSGGGDTQYF.

The chain carries TRBV3-1 (or the pseudogene TRBV3-2) and TRBJ2-7; D may be TRBD2 (5 bases). There are 14 residues in the CDR3. Trimming left V 4 bases short and J 3 bases short, with 13 bases between. Germline lookup yields CDR1 LGHDT and CDR2 YNNKEL (reference sequence). Here the CDR3 reads CASSRTSGSYEQYF. The CDR3 coding sequence is TGTGCCAGCAGCCGGACTTCGGGCAGCTACGAGCAGTACTTC.

The chain combines TRBV5-6 with TRBJ2-7, with D unresolved. The V end was cut by 3 bases, the J end by 3 bases, with 19 bases between. The CDR3 spans 16 residues. Germline V gene lookup returns CDR1 SGHDT and CDR2 YYEEEE. CDR3 nucleotide sequence: TGTGCCAGCAGCTCCCTGACCGTTACCCACTACTACGAGCAGTACTTC. Translated, it gives CASSSLTVTHYYEQYF.

This chain connects TRBV7-9 to TRBJ1-4; D remains ambiguous. V dropped 5 bases and J dropped 6 bases, with 4 bases sitting between them. This CDR3 contains 11 residues. Germline values: CDR1 SEHNR, CDR2 FQNEAQ (reference sequence). CDR3: CASSRDEKLFF. The CDR3 region has the DNA TGTGCCAGCAGCCGGGATGAAAAACTGTTTTTT.

The chain has TRBV19 and TRBJ1-2; TRBD1 agrees at 7 bases. Per germline, CDR1 LNHDA and CDR2 SQIVND (reference sequence). The CDR3 covers 15 residues. With 4 bases clipped from V and 4 bases from J, the junction kept 9 bases outside the gene matches. The DNA of the CDR3 is TGTGCCAGTAGTACCGCCCCGGACAGGTCCTATGGCTACACCTTC. This translates into CASSTAPDRSYGYTF.

The chain links TRBV4-2 to TRBJ1-5; 8 bases fit TRBD1. V trimming: 1 base; J trimming: 7 bases; junction bases outside the gene matches: 9. The CDR3 has 16 residues. The germline V gene has CDR1 LGHNA and CDR2 YNFKEQ. This chain's CDR3 is CASSQASPGGGQPQHF. DNA of the CDR3: TGTGCCAGCAGCCAAGCCTCCCCAGGGGGCGGGCAGCCCCAGCATTTT.

Only one count was recorded for this clone. V is TRBV28 and J is TRBJ2-5; D possibly corresponds to TRBD1 (6 bases). Germline lookup yields CDR1 MDHEN and CDR2 SYDVKM. This CDR3 is 15 amino acids long. V shed 1 base and J shed 1 base, with 10 bases lying between them. CDR3 region: CASSLLDRFQETQYF. In nucleotides, the CDR3 is TGTGCCAGCAGTTTATTGGACAGATTCCAAGAGACCCAGTACTTC.